One and the same sample provided the 5 T cell receptor beta chains below, sequenced in a study of OX40 agonist ivuxolimab in advanced cancers. Profiling relied on immunoSEQ multiplex PCR, and the TCRdb table lists in-frame clones only, not all of them. The sample has about 75,000 clones, 80% to 90% seen once; the top ten hold 17%. The sample was CD4+ or CD8+ T cells sorted from blood, taken in a trial of the OX40 agonist ivuxolimab. These receptors were collected from an adult with an advanced solid tumor such as melanoma, head and neck, liver or kidney cancer.

This clone was observed a few times. The gene calls are TRBV21-1 and TRBJ2-7; the listed D gene, TRBD2, was not tested against the DNA. TRBV21-1 is a pseudogene. CDR3 length equals 18 residues. The CDR3 protein is CASPVGNVTSPTSYEQYF. In DNA form, the CDR3 reads TGTGCCAGCCCTGTAGGGAATGTTACTAGTCCTACCTCCTACGAGCAGTACTTC.

The gene calls are TRBV6-7 and TRBJ1-2; 10 bases map to TRBD1. TRBV6-7 is treated as an ORF (open reading frame) with a function not yet certain. This CDR3 has 16 residues. The V gene end was trimmed by 5 bases and the J gene end by 4 bases; junction bases not matched to a gene: 10. CDR3 region: CASSPVTGTGAYGYTF. CDR3 DNA sequence: TGTGCCAGCAGTCCTGTAACGGGGACAGGGGCCTATGGCTACACCTTC.

The chain links TRBV29-1 to TRBJ1-1; 7 bases match TRBD1. The length of the CDR3 is 13 residues. Germline V gene lookup returns CDR1 SQVTM and CDR2 ANQGSEA. The J segment lost 0 bases and the V segment lost 7 bases, leaving 5 bases of the junction unmatched. In DNA, the CDR3 is TGCAGCGCAACAGGGGAGTTGAACACTGAAGCTTTCTTT. Translating it yields CSATGELNTEAFF.

The chain links TRBV13 to TRBJ2-3, with D unclear. The CDR3 consists of 14 residues. Germline V CDR1 and CDR2: PRHDT, FYEKMQ (reference sequence). Deletions cut 2 bases from V and 0 bases from J, with 6 bases between. CDR3 sequence reads: CASSLKPSTDTQYF. In nucleotides, the CDR3 is TGTGCCAGCAGCTTAAAACCTAGCACAGATACGCAGTATTTT.

The chain has TRBV10-1 and TRBJ1-3, with unresolved D. Germline lookup yields CDR1 WNHNN and CDR2 SYGVQD (reference sequence). Trimming stripped 6 bases from V and 0 bases from J, with 18 bases between. The CDR3 consists of 17 residues. CDR3 DNA sequence: TGCGCCAGCAGGGGTGTTCGGGCCATCTTCTCTGGAAACACCATATATTTT. It is translated as CASRGVRAIFSGNTIYF.